This TCR beta chain comes out of a study of neurological immune-mediated disorders. Study-level results: CDR3 amino acid sequences found in expanded clones were never shared across subjects, suggesting private repertoires in all groups.

CDR1 is MGHDK and CDR2 is SYGVNS in the germline V gene. The CDR3 spans 11 residues. Trimming pared 5 bases from V and 4 bases from J, leaving 6 bases between. With 10-nucleotide random UMIs included, cDNA was synthesized by 5'RACE. Every sequencing run gave over 190 million TCR-beta sequences, taken from 15-18 subjects. TCRdb redid the calling of the 5' RACE reads with MiXCR, one entry per CDR3 protein. The sample has about 50,000 distinct CDR3 sequences, 10% to 13% seen once. This clonotype was seen once. Its matching antigen is unknown. The sequenced sample was PBMCs. V gene TRBV25-1 combines with J gene TRBJ2-7, with D unresolved. The sequence was collected from a man between 65 and 85 years old with HTLV-1-associated myelopathy (HAM/TSP). The CDR3 protein is CASSNRYEQYF. CDR3 DNA sequence: TGTGCCAGCAGTAACCGTTACGAGCAGTACTTC.